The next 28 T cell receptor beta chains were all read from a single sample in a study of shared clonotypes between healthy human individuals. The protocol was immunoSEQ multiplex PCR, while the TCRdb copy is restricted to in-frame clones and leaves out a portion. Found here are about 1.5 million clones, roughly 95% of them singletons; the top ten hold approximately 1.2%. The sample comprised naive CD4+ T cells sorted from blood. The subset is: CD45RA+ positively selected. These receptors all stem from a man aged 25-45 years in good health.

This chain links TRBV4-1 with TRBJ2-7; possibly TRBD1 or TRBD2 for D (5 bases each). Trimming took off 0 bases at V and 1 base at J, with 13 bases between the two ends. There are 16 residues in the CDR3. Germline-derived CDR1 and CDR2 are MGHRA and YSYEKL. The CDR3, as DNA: TGCGCCAGCAGCCAAGATCGCCAGGGAGCGTCCTACGAGCAGTACTTC. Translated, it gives CASSQDRQGASYEQYF.

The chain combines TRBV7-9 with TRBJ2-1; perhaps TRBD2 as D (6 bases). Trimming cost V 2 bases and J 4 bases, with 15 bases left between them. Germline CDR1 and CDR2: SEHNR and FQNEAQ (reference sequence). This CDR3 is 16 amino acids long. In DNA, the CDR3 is TGTGCCAGCAGCTTACTGGGGGGAGAAACATACAATGAGCAGTTCTTC. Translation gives CASSLLGGETYNEQFF.

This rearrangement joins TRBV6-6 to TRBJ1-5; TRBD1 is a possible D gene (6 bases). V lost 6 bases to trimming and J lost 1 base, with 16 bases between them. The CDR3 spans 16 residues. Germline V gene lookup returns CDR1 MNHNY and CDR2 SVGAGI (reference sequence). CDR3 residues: CASSYSGTNSNQPQHF. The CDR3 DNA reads TGTGCCAGCAGCTATTCCGGGACAAACAGCAATCAGCCCCAGCATTTT.

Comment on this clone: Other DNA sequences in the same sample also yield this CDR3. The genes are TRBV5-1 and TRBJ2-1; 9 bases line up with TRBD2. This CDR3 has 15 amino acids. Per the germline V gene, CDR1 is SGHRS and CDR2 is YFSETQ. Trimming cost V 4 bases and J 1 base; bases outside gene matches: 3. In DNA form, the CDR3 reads TGCGCCAGCAGCCTTACTAGCGGGTCCTACAATGAGCAGTTCTTC. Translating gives CASSLTSGSYNEQFF.

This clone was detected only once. CDR3 in amino acids: CASSVETEKLFF. The CDR3 DNA reads as TGTGCCAGCAGTGTTGAGACGGAGAAACTGTTTTTT. The V gene is TRBV2, the J gene TRBJ1-4; D gene unclear. Germline CDR1 SNHLY, CDR2 FYNNEI. CDR3 length equals 12 residues. Trimming stripped 4 bases from V and 11 bases from J, with 11 bases between.

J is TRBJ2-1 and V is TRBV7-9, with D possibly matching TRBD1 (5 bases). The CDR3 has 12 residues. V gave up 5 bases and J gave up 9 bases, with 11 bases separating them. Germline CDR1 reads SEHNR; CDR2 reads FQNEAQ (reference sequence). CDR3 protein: CASSGSRGEQFF. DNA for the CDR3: TGTGCCAGCAGCGGTTCAAGGGGTGAGCAGTTCTTC.

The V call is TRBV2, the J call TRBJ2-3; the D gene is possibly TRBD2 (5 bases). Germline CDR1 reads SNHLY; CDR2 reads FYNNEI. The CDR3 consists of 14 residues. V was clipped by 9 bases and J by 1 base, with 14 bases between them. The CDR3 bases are TGTGCCAGTACTTTGGACGGGGGCACAGATACGCAGTATTTT. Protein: CASTLDGGTDTQYF.

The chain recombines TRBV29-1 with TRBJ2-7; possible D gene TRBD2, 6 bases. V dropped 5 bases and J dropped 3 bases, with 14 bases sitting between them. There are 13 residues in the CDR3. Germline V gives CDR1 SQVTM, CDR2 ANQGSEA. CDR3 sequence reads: CSVTTRYSYEQYF. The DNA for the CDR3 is TGCAGCGTTACGACTAGATATAGCTACGAGCAGTACTTC.

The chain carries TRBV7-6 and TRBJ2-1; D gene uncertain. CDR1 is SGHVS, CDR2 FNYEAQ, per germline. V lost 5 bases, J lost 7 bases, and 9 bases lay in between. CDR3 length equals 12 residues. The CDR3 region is CASSQQWNEQFF. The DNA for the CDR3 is TGTGCCAGCAGCCAGCAGTGGAATGAGCAGTTCTTC.

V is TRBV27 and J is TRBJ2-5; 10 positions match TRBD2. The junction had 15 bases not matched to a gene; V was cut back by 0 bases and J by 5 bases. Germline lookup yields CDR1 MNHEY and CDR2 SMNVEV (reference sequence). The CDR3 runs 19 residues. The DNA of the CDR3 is TGTGCCAGCAGTTTATCGGGCGGCGGGAGCGGGAGGGCCAGGGAGACCCAGTACTTC. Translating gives CASSLSGGGSGRARETQYF.

The CDR3 region has the DNA TGTGCCAGCAGCCAGGGTGCGGGGGGCACCCGGGGGGAGCAGTACTTC. Its protein is CASSQGAGGTRGEQYF. The chain employs TRBV7-9 and TRBJ2-7; TRBD2 aligns across 8 bases. The CDR3 is 16 amino acids. The trim removed 5 bases at V and 7 bases at J, leaving 16 bases unmatched. Germline-derived CDR1 and CDR2 are SEHNR and FQNEAQ (reference sequence).

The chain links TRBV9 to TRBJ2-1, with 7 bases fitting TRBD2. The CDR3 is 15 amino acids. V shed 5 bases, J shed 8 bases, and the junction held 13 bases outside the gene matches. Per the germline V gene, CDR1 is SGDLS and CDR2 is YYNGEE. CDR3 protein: CASRTGGRGLDEQFF. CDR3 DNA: TGTGCCAGCAGGACCGGCGGGAGAGGACTCGATGAGCAGTTCTTC.

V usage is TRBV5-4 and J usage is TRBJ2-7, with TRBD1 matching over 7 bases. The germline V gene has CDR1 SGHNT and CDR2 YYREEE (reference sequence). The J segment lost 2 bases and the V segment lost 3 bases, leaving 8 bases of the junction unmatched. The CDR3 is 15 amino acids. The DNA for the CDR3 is TGTGCCAGCAGCTACCGGACAGGATTGACCTACGAGCAGTACTTC. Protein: CASSYRTGLTYEQYF.

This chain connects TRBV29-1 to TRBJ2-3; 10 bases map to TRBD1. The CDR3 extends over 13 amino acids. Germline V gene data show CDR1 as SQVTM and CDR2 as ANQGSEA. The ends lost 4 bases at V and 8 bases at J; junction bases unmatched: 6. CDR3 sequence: CSVGRTGGFTQYF. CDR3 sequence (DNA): TGCAGCGTTGGTAGGACAGGGGGTTTTACGCAGTATTTT.

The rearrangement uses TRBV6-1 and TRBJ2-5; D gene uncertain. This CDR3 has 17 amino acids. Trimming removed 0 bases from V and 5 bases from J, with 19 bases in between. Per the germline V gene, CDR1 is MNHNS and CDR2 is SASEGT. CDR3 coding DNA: TGTGCCAGCAGTGAAGCCCTAGTCGTAGGGATAAGGGAGACCCAGTACTTC. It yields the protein CASSEALVVGIRETQYF.

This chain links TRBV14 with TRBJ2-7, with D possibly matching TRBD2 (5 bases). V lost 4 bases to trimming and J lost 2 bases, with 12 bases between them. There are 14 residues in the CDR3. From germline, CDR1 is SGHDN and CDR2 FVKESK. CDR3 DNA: TGTGCCAGCAGCCGAGGGCGACCAGCCTACGAGCAGTACTTC. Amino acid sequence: CASSRGRPAYEQYF.

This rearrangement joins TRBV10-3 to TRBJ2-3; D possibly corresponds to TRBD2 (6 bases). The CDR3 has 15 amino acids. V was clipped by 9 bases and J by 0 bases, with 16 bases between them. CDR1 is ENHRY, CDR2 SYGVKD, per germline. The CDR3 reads CAMSAGKASTDTQYF. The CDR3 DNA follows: TGTGCCATGTCGGCGGGAAAGGCTAGCACAGATACGCAGTATTTT.

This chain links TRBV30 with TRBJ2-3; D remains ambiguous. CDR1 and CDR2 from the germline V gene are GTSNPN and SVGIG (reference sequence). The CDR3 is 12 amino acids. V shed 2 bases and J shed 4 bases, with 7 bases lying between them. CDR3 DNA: TGTGCCTGGAGTCAAGGGCCAGATACGCAGTATTTT. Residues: CAWSQGPDTQYF.

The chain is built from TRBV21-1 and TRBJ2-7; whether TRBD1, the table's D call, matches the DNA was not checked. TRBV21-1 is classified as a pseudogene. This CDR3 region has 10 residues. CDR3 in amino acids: CAGGTAEQYF. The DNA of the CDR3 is TGTGCCGGGGGGACAGCCGAGCAGTACTTC.

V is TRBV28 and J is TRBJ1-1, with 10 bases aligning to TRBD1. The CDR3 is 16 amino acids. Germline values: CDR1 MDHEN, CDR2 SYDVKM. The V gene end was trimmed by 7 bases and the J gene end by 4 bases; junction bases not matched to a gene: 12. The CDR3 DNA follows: TGTGCCAGCACTAGGACAGGGGGAGTCTTAGGCACTGAAGCTTTCTTT. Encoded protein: CASTRTGGVLGTEAFF.

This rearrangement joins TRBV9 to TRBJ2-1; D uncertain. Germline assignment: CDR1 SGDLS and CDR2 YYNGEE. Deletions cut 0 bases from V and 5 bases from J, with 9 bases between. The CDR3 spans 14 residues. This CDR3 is CASSVDRRNNEQFF. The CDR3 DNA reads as TGTGCCAGCAGCGTAGACAGAAGGAACAATGAGCAGTTCTTC.

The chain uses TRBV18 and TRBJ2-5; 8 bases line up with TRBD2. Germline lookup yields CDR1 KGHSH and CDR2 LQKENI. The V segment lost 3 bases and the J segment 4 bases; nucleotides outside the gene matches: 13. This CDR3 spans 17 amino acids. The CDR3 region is CASSPPVGSGKPETQYF. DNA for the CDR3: TGTGCCAGCTCACCTCCCGTCGGTAGCGGGAAGCCAGAGACCCAGTACTTC.

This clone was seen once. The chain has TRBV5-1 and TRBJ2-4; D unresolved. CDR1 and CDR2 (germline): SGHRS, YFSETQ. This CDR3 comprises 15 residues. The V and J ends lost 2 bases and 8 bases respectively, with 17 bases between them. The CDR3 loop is CASSFASPNNDIQYF. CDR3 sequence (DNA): TGCGCCAGCAGCTTTGCCTCCCCAAACAATGACATTCAGTACTTC.

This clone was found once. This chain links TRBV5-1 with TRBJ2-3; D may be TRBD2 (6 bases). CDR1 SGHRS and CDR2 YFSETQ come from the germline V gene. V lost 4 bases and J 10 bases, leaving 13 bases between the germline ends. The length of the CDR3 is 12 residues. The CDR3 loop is CASSRGGAAQYF. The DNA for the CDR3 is TGCGCCAGCAGCAGGGGCGGGGCGGCGCAGTATTTT.

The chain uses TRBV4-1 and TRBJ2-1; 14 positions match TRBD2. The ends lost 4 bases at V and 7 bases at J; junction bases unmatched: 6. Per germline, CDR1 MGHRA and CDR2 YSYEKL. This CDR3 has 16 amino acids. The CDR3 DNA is TGCGCCAGCAGCCTCCGACTAGCGGGAGGGCCAAATGAGCAGTTCTTC. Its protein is CASSLRLAGGPNEQFF.

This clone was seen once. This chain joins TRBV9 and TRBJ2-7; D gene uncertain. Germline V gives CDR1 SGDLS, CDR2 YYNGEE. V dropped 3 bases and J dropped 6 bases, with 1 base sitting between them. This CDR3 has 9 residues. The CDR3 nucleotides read TGTGCCAGCAGCGCCGAGCAGTACTTC. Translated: CASSAEQYF.

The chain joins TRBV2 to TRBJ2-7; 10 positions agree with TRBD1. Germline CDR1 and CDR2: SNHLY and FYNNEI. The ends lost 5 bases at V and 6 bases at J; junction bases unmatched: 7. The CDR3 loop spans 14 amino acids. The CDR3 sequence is CASSRDRGLGEQYF. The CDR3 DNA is TGTGCCAGCAGTAGAGACAGGGGGCTTGGCGAGCAGTACTTC.

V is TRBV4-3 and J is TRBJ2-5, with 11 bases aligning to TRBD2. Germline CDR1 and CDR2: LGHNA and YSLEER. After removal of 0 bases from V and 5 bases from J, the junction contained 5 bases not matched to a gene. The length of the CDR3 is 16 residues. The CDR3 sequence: CASSQDKLAGVETQYF. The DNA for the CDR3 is TGCGCCAGCAGCCAAGATAAACTAGCGGGAGTTGAGACCCAGTACTTC.